A selection of T cell receptor beta chains follows, all from one sample in a study of blood T cell repertoires in COVID-19. TCRdb's table, derived via immunoSEQ multiplex PCR, lists solely in-frame clones and lacks some. The sample holds approximately 300,000 clones, nearly 90% seen once. The sequenced material came from PBMCs or T cells enriched from blood (not recorded which). Receptor source: a woman aged 25-40 years who had recovered from COVID-19. The CDR3 runs from the conserved cysteine through the conserved F or W. The order of the fields is J gene, D gene, V gene, clone size, CDR3 protein, CDR3 DNA. The D gene is left open where the match is weak. Size is omitted from some rows. Given values are once, few, many or a class for expanded clones.

>TRBJ2-3|.|TRBV10-2|.
CASSEGGTLSSTDTQYF
TGCGCCAGCAGTGAAGGCGGTACCCTGTCAAGCACAGATACGCAGTATTTT
>TRBJ1-2|TRBD1|TRBV29-1|.
CSVEDGTGLYSNYGYTF
TGCAGCGTTGAAGATGGGACAGGGCTATACTCTAACTATGGCTACACCTTC
>TRBJ1-1|.|TRBV4-2|.
CASSRGLHTDTEAFF
TGTGCCAGCAGCAGAGGTTTACATACGGACACTGAAGCTTTCTTT
>TRBJ2-2|.|TRBV5-5|once
CASSPSPKGEAGELFF
TGTGCCAGCAGCCCGTCGCCCAAGGGAGAAGCCGGGGAGCTGTTTTTT
>TRBJ1-2|TRBD1|TRBV2|.
CASLQGAEGYTF
TGTGCCAGCCTACAGGGGGCCGAGGGCTACACCTTC
>TRBJ1-2|.|TRBV5-1|.
CASSFRANYGYTF
TGCGCCAGCAGCTTCAGGGCTAACTATGGCTACACCTTC
>TRBJ1-6|.|TRBV30|.
CAWSVPEWANSPLHF
TGTGCCTGGAGTGTACCTGAGTGGGCGAATTCACCCCTCCACTTT
>TRBJ2-3|.|TRBV30|.
CAWSVGPRGTDTQYF
TGTGCCTGGAGTGTAGGACCCCGGGGGACAGATACGCAGTATTTT
>TRBJ2-5|TRBD1|TRBV27|once
CASRRQGLGETQYF
TGTGCCAGCAGACGACAGGGCTTGGGGGAGACCCAGTACTTC
>TRBJ2-7|.|TRBV7-6|.
CASSLAGSYEQYF
TGTGCCAGCAGCTTAGCGGGGAGTTACGAGCAGTACTTC
>TRBJ2-7|TRBD1|TRBV30|.
CAWSVGGSSYEQYF
TGTGCCTGGAGTGTAGGGGGCTCCTCATACGAGCAGTACTTC
>TRBJ1-2|.|TRBV5-4|.
CASSLVLGDGYTF
TGTGCCAGCAGCTTGGTACTTGGAGATGGCTACACCTTC
>TRBJ1-1|TRBD1|TRBV5-1|few
CASRWDRGTEAFF
TGCGCCAGCAGGTGGGACAGGGGAACTGAAGCTTTCTTT
>TRBJ1-2|.|TRBV6-1|.
CASSETEGGGYTF
TGTGCCAGCAGTGAAACCGAGGGCGGTGGCTACACCTTC
>TRBJ2-1|TRBD2|TRBV4-2|.
CASSQEGLAGAEYNEQFF
TGTGCCAGCAGCCAAGAGGGGCTAGCGGGGGCCGAATACAATGAGCAGTTCTTC
>TRBJ1-1|.|TRBV6-5|.
CASRPPMDRNTEAFF
TGTGCCAGCAGACCCCCCATGGACAGGAACACTGAAGCTTTCTTT
>TRBJ2-3|TRBD2|TRBV7-9|.
CASSRLAGRTDTQYF
TGTGCCAGCAGCCGACTAGCGGGGCGCACAGATACGCAGTATTTT
>TRBJ1-6|TRBD1|TRBV5-5|once
CASSLEGTVEGYGSPLHF
TGTGCCAGCAGCTTGGAGGGGACAGTTGAGGGGTATGGCTCACCCCTCCACTTT
>TRBJ1-3|.|TRBV5-1|.
CASSPQQSGNTIYF
TGCGCCAGCAGCCCCCAACAATCCGGAAACACCATATATTTT
>TRBJ2-7|.|TRBV30|.
CAWRQGGSYEQYF
TGTGCCTGGAGGCAGGGGGGTTCCTACGAGCAGTACTTC
>TRBJ1-1|.|TRBV5-1|.
CASSLGQNMPEAFF
TGCGCCAGCAGCTTGGGCCAGAACATGCCTGAAGCTTTCTTT
>TRBJ2-1|TRBD1|TRBV3-1/TRBV3-2|.
CASSHAAGQGPEQFF
TGTGCCAGCAGCCACGCGGCGGGACAGGGCCCTGAGCAGTTCTTC
>TRBJ1-1|.|TRBV7-2|once
CASSISNTEAFF
TGTGCCAGCAGCATCAGTAACACTGAAGCTTTCTTT
>TRBJ1-2|.|TRBV7-2|.
CASSLEEGAGYTF
TGTGCCAGCAGCTTAGAGGAAGGGGCTGGCTACACCTTC
>TRBJ2-4|.|TRBV5-1|.
CASSSGTFLAKNIQYF
TGCGCCAGCAGCTCCGGGACTTTTCTAGCCAAAAACATTCAGTACTTC
>TRBJ1-1|TRBD1|TRBV10-3|.
CAISATGQGAGEAFF
TGTGCCATCAGTGCCACGGGACAGGGGGCAGGTGAAGCTTTCTTT
>TRBJ2-1|TRBD2|TRBV4-2|.
CASSQTTSGDEQFF
TGTGCCAGCAGCCAGACGACCAGCGGGGATGAGCAGTTCTTC
>TRBJ2-5|TRBD1|TRBV5-6|.
CASSLPDRVPQTQYF
TGTGCCAGCAGCTTGCCGGACAGGGTACCACAGACCCAGTACTTC
>TRBJ2-1|.|TRBV30|.
CAGTGLNEQFF
TGTGCCGGAACAGGGTTGAATGAGCAGTTCTTC
>TRBJ1-4|.|TRBV5-1|.
CASSLASGATNEKLFF
TGCGCCAGCAGCTTGGCGTCGGGAGCAACTAATGAAAAACTGTTTTTT
>TRBJ2-1|TRBD2|TRBV4-1|.
CASSQDGLAGAQNEQFF
TGCGCCAGCAGCCAAGATGGGCTAGCGGGGGCCCAGAATGAGCAGTTCTTC
>TRBJ2-3|TRBD1|TRBV9|.
CASSVAIGDRRTDTQYF
TGTGCCAGCAGCGTAGCAATAGGGGACAGACGCACAGATACGCAGTATTTT
>TRBJ1-3|.|TRBV11-2|.
CASSTTLGGNGVNTIYF
TGTGCCAGCAGCACTACCTTAGGAGGGAATGGTGTAAACACCATATATTTT
>TRBJ1-1|TRBD1|TRBV30|.
CAWAGQANTEAFF
TGTGCCTGGGCCGGACAGGCGAACACTGAAGCTTTCTTT
>TRBJ2-7|.|TRBV11-1|.
CASSLDRPYEQYF
TGTGCCAGCAGCCTCGACAGACCCTACGAGCAGTACTTC
>TRBJ1-2|.|TRBV28|.
CASSLRMAGPYTF
TGTGCCAGCAGTTTGAGGATGGCGGGCCCCTACACCTTC
>TRBJ1-1|.|TRBV7-9|once
CASSLGGGGLTEAFF
TGTGCCAGCAGCTTAGGAGGAGGTGGGCTCACTGAAGCTTTCTTT
>TRBJ2-2|.|TRBV7-6|.
CASSLAQSGELFF
TGTGCCAGCAGCTTAGCCCAGTCCGGGGAGCTGTTTTTT
>TRBJ2-7|.|TRBV30|.
CAWSGTQWEQYF
TGTGCCTGGAGTGGGACTCAATGGGAGCAGTACTTC
>TRBJ2-1|TRBD1|TRBV6-5|once
CASSNRGISYNEQFF
TGTGCCAGCAGCAACAGGGGGATATCCTACAATGAGCAGTTCTTC
>TRBJ1-2|.|TRBV6-1|.
CASSERRVGYGYTF
TGTGCCAGCAGTGAACGCAGGGTTGGCTATGGCTACACCTTC
>TRBJ2-5|.|TRBV7-6|.
CASSLAGPRETQYF
TGTGCCAGCAGCTTAGCGGGGCCACGGGAGACCCAGTACTTC
>TRBJ1-3|.|TRBV19|.
CASSTSGTPSGNTIYF
TGTGCCAGTAGCACCTCCGGGACACCCTCTGGAAACACCATATATTTT
>TRBJ2-7|.|TRBV3-1/TRBV3-2|.
CASSQDVRDYEQYF
TGTGCCAGCAGCCAAGACGTACGGGACTACGAGCAGTACTTC
>TRBJ2-3|.|TRBV11-3|.
CASSREIADTQYF
TGTGCCAGCAGCCGGGAGATTGCGGACACGCAGTATTTT
>TRBJ2-2|.|TRBV5-1|.
CASSLGRTPSGTGELFF
TGCGCCAGCAGCTTAGGTCGAACACCCTCAGGAACCGGGGAGCTGTTTTTT
>TRBJ2-5|TRBD2|TRBV6-5|.
CASGREPQETQYF
TGTGCCAGCGGGCGGGAGCCCCAGGAGACCCAGTACTTC
>TRBJ1-1|TRBD1|TRBV3-1/TRBV3-2|.
CASSRRQGMNTEAFF
TGTGCCAGCAGCCGCCGACAGGGCATGAACACTGAAGCTTTCTTT